These T cell receptor beta chains were read from a single sample in a study of blood T cell repertoires in COVID-19. Data came from immunoSEQ multiplex PCR; TCRdb stores just in-frame clones and leaves some out. The data show a few hundred thousand clones, 89% seen once. Sequencing was performed on PBMCs or T cells enriched from blood (not recorded which). Receptor source: a woman aged 40-49 years who had recovered from COVID-19. Each CDR3 is given with its conserved first and last residue. Fields, in order: clone size, J gene, D gene, V gene, CDR3 protein, CDR3 DNA. The D gene is left open where the match is weak. Only some rows state a clone size, as once, few, many or a class for expanded clones.

>NA|TRBJ2-1|NA|TRBV3-1/TRBV3-2
CASSHNWREAQHEQFF
TGTGCCAGCAGCCACAATTGGAGGGAGGCCCAACATGAGCAGTTCTTC
>NA|TRBJ2-4|NA|TRBV25-1
CASSEWGDKNIQYF
TGTGCCAGCAGTGAATGGGGGGACAAAAACATTCAGTACTTC
>NA|TRBJ1-5|TRBD1|TRBV7-8
CASSFPTGGNSNQPQHF
TGTGCCAGCAGCTTTCCGACAGGGGGAAATAGCAATCAGCCCCAGCATTTT
>once|TRBJ2-7|TRBD2|TRBV7-2
CASSYTSGGPYEQYF
TGTGCCAGCAGCTATACTAGCGGGGGACCCTACGAGCAGTACTTC
>NA|TRBJ1-2|NA|TRBV4-3
CASSQGSAAPGYGYTF
TGCGCCAGCAGCCAAGGTTCGGCCGCCCCGGGGTATGGCTACACCTTC
>NA|TRBJ2-1|TRBD2|TRBV6-5
CASRPITGTSGAQFF
TGTGCCAGCAGGCCCATCACCGGGACTAGCGGGGCGCAGTTCTTC
>NA|TRBJ2-1|TRBD1|TRBV5-4
CASSSPGQGRNEQFF
TGTGCCAGCAGCTCACCGGGACAGGGGAGGAATGAGCAGTTCTTC
>NA|TRBJ1-1|NA|TRBV19
CASSINPFEDSNTEAFF
TGTGCCAGTAGTATAAACCCTTTCGAGGATTCGAACACTGAAGCTTTCTTT
>NA|TRBJ1-6|NA|TRBV9
CASSVSGWDSPLHF
TGTGCCAGCAGCGTGAGCGGCTGGGATTCACCCCTCCACTTT
>NA|TRBJ2-1|NA|TRBV24-1
CATSDLARDEQFF
TGTGCCACCAGTGATTTAGCTCGGGATGAGCAGTTCTTC
>NA|TRBJ2-1|TRBD2|TRBV5-4
CASSLIAGSAEQFF
TGTGCCAGCAGCTTGATAGCGGGTAGCGCTGAGCAGTTCTTC
>NA|TRBJ2-2|NA|TRBV7-7
CASSPIQGNTGELFF
TGTGCTAGCAGCCCCATACAGGGGAACACCGGGGAGCTGTTTTTT
>NA|TRBJ2-1|TRBD2|TRBV6-5
CASSDSGATYNEQFF
TGTGCCAGCAGCGATAGCGGGGCTACTTACAATGAGCAGTTCTTC